The source of this TCR beta chain is a study of OX40 agonist ivuxolimab in advanced cancers. Study-level results: Dosing at 0.1 to 3.0 mg/kg was accompanied by clonal expansion of CD4+ and CD8+ blood T cells by week 6. Compared with others, partial responders at 0.1-3.0 mg/kg displayed clonal expansion among the lowest.

The data were produced by immunoSEQ multiplex PCR, yet TCRdb's version contains in-frame clones alone and is incomplete. The sample lists some 70,000 clones, 88% occurring once. Comment on this clone: Its specificity is unknown.

The ends were cut back, 7 bases at V and 2 bases at J, with 18 bases in the middle. Per the germline V gene, CDR1 is SNHLY and CDR2 is FYNNEI. The CDR3 covers 16 residues. The sequenced sample was CD4+ or CD8+ T cells sorted from blood, obtained in a trial of the OX40 agonist ivuxolimab. This chain connects TRBV2 to TRBJ1-3; D is ambiguous. The clonotype originates from an adult with an advanced solid tumor such as melanoma, head and neck, liver or kidney cancer. The CDR3: CASNGAPRETGNTIYF. The CDR3 DNA reads as TGTGCCAGCAATGGTGCCCCTCGGGAGACTGGAAACACCATATATTTT.